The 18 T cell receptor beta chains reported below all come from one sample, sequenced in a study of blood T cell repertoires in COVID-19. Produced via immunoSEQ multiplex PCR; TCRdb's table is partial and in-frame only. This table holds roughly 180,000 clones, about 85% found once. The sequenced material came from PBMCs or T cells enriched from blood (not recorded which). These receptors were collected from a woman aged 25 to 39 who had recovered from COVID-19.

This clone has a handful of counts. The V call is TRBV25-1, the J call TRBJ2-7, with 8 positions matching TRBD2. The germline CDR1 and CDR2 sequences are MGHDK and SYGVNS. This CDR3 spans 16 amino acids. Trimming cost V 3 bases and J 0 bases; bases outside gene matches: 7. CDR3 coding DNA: TGTGCCAGCAGTGATCCCGGGAGGGACCGCTCCTACGAGCAGTACTTC. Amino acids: CASSDPGRDRSYEQYF.

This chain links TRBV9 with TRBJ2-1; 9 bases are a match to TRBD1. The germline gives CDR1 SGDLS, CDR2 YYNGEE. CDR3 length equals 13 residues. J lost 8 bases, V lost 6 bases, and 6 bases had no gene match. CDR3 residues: CASNRGREYEQFF. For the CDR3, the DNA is TGTGCCAGCAACAGGGGGCGTGAATATGAGCAGTTCTTC.

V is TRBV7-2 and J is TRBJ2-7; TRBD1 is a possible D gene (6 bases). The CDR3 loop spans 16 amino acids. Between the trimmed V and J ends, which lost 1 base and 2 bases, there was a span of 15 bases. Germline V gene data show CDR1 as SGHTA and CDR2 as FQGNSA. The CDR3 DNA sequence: TGTGCCAGCAGCTTAGTGTCAGGGGCGTTAGCCTACGAGCAGTACTTC. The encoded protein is CASSLVSGALAYEQYF.

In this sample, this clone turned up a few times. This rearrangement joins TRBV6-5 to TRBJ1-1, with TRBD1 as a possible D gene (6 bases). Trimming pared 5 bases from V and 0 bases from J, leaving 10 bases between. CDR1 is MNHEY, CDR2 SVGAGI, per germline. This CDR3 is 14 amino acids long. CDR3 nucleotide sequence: TGTGCCAGCAGTCCCCGGACAGTGAACACTGAAGCTTTCTTT. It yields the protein CASSPRTVNTEAFF.

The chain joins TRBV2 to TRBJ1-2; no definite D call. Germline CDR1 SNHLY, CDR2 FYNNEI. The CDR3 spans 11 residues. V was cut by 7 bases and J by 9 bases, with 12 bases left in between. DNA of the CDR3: TGTGCCAGCACCCTAAGAGAAAGCTACACCTTC. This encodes CASTLRESYTF.

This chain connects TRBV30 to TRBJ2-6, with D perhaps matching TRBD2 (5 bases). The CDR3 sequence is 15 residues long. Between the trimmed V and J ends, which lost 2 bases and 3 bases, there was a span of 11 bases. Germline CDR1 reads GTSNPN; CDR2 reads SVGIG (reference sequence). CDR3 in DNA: TGTGCCTGGAGTCCCCTAGCCAGTGGGGCCAACGTCCTGACTTTC. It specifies CAWSPLASGANVLTF.

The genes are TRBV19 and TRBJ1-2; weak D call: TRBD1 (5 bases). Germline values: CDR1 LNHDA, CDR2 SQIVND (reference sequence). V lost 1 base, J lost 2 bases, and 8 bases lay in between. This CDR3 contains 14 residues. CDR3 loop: CASSIGGVNYGYTF. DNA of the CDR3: TGTGCCAGTAGTATAGGGGGCGTGAACTATGGCTACACCTTC.

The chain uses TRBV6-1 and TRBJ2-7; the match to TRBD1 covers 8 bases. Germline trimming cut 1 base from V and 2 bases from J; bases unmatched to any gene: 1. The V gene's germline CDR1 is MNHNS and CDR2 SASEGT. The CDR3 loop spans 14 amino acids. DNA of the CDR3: TGTGCCAGCAGTGAAGGGACAGGGCCCTACGAGCAGTACTTC. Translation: CASSEGTGPYEQYF.

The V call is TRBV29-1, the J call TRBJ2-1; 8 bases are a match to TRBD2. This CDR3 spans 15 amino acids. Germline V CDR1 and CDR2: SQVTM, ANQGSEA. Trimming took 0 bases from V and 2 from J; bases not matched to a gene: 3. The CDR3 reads CSVEESGRAYNEQFF. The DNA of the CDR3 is TGCAGCGTTGAAGAAAGCGGGAGAGCCTACAATGAGCAGTTCTTC.

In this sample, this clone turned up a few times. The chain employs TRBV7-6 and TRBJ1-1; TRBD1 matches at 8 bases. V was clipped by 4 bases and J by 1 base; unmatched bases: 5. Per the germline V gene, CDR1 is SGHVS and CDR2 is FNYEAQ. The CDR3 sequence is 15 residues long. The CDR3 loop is CASSYPGGENTEAFF. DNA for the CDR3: TGTGCCAGCAGCTATCCAGGGGGCGAGAACACTGAAGCTTTCTTT. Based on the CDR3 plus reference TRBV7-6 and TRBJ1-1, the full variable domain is GAGVSQSPRYKVTKRGQDVALRCDPISGHVSLYWYRQALGQGPEFLTYFNYEAQQDKSGLPNDRFSAERPEGSISTLTIQRTEQRDSAMYRCASSYPGGENTEAFFGQGTRLTVV.

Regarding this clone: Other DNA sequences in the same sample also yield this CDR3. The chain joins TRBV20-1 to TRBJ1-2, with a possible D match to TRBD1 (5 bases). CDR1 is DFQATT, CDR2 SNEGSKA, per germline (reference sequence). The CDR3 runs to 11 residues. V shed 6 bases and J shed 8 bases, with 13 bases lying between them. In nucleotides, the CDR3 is TGCAGTGCCTCGTCAGGGTACGGCTACACCTTC. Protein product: CSASSGYGYTF.

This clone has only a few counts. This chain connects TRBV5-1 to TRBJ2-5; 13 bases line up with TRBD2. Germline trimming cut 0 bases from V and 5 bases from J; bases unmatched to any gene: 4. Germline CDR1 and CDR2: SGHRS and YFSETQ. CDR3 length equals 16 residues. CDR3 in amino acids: CASSLEGLAGVETQYF. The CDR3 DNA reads TGCGCCAGCAGCTTGGAAGGACTAGCGGGAGTTGAGACCCAGTACTTC.

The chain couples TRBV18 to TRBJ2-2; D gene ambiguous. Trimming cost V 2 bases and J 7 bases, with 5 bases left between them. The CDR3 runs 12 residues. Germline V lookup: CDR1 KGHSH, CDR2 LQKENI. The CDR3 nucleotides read TGTGCCAGCTCACCAATTATCGGGGAGCTGTTTTTT. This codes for CASSPIIGELFF. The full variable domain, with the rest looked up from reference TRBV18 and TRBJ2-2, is NAGVMQNPRHLVRRRGQEARLRCSPMKGHSHVYWYRQLPEEGLKFMVYLQKENIIDESGMPKERFSAEFPKEGPSILRIQQVVRGDSAAYFCASSPIIGELFFGEGSRLTVL.

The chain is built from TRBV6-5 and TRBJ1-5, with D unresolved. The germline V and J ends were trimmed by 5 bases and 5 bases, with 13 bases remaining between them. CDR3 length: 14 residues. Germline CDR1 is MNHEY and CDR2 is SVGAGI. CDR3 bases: TGTGCCAGCAGTAGAAGCCGGGGAGATCAGCCCCAGCATTTT. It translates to CASSRSRGDQPQHF.

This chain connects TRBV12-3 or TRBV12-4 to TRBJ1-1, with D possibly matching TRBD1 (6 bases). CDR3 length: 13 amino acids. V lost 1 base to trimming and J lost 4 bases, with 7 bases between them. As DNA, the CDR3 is TGTGCCAGCAGTTTAGACAGGGTCACTGAAGCTTTCTTT. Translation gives CASSLDRVTEAFF.

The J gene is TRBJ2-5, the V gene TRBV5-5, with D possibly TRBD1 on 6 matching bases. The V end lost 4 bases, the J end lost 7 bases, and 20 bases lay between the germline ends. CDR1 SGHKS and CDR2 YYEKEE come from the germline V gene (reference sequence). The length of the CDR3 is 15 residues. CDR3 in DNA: TGTGCCAGCAGCATTGGGAACCTTCGAGGGGGGACCCAGTACTTC. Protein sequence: CASSIGNLRGGTQYF.

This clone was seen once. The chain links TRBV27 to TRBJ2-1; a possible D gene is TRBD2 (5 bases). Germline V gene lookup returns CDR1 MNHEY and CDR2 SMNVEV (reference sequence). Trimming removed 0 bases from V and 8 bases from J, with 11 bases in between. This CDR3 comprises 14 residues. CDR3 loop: CASSLSRAVDEQFF. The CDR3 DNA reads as TGTGCCAGCAGTTTATCGCGGGCAGTCGATGAGCAGTTCTTC.

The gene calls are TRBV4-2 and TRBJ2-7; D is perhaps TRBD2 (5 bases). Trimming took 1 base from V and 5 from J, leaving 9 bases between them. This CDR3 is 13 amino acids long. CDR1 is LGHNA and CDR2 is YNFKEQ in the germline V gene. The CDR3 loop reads CASSQGYGDEQYF. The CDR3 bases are TGTGCCAGCAGCCAAGGCTACGGGGACGAGCAGTACTTC.